The 23 T cell receptor beta chains given below trace back to one sample, sequenced in a study of blood T cells in healthy people across ages. Using a J-beta primer mix together with a sample-barcoded 5' primer, a second PCR was run for about 6 to 12 cycles. TCRdb ran MiXCR on the 5' RACE reads and lists one entry per CDR3 protein. The data hold around 1,000,000 distinct CDR3 sequences, with 25% observed a single time. The data were also submitted as part of a second study, on T cells of mothers and their children.

Sequencing was performed on blood. Receptors originate from a girl aged 2-10 years in good health.

The chain couples TRBV12-3 or TRBV12-4 to TRBJ1-2; TRBD1 matches at 9 bases. V lost 5 bases and J lost 7; bases outside the gene matches: 5. This CDR3 has 13 residues. The CDR3 nucleotides read TGTGCCAGCAGTCCGCGGACAGGGGCTGGCTACACCTTC. It translates to CASSPRTGAGYTF.

V usage is TRBV12-3 or TRBV12-4 and J usage is TRBJ1-1, with D uncertain. The length of the CDR3 is 12 residues. Trimming pared 8 bases from V and 8 bases from J, leaving 15 bases between. The CDR3 region is CASSIGGMEAFF. The CDR3 DNA reads TGTGCCAGCTCAATAGGAGGGATGGAAGCTTTCTTT.

This clonotype appeared a few times. This chain joins TRBV20-1 and TRBJ1-2; D remains ambiguous. CDR3 length: 13 amino acids. Trimming cost V 6 bases and J 0 bases, with 11 bases left between them. In germline, CDR1 is DFQATT, CDR2 SNEGSKA (reference sequence). For the CDR3, the DNA is TGCAGTGCCCTCAAAAAAGCTAACTATGGCTACACCTTC. Encoded protein: CSALKKANYGYTF.

The chain carries TRBV10-3 and TRBJ1-5, with TRBD1 matching over 7 bases. The germline CDR1 and CDR2 sequences are ENHRY and SYGVKD. Trimming took 5 bases from V and 7 from J; bases not matched to a gene: 11. CDR3 length equals 15 residues. CDR3 in amino acids: CAISPRQGADQPQHF. The CDR3 DNA reads TGTGCCATCAGTCCCCGACAGGGAGCGGACCAGCCCCAGCATTTT.

This clonotype occurred a few times. This sequence joins TRBV20-1 and TRBJ1-2; tentative D call: TRBD1 (6 bases). Germline V gene data show CDR1 as DFQATT and CDR2 as SNEGSKA (reference sequence). CDR3 length equals 14 residues. Trimming cost V 6 bases and J 0 bases, with 14 bases left between them. The CDR3 DNA is TGCAGTGCCACGGGATCAGGGGCTAACTATGGCTACACCTTC. The encoded protein is CSATGSGANYGYTF.

In this sample, this clonotype turned up a few times. The CDR3 loop is CASSAIREDNEQFF. CDR3 DNA: TGTGCCAGCAGTGCTATCCGGGAGGACAATGAGCAGTTCTTC. The chain combines TRBV2 with TRBJ2-1; 7 positions agree with TRBD2. Trimming took 4 bases from V and 5 from J; bases not matched to a gene: 5. The CDR3 has 14 residues. Germline V gives CDR1 SNHLY, CDR2 FYNNEI.

The V gene is TRBV6-1, the J gene TRBJ1-5; no firm D call. Germline V gene lookup returns CDR1 MNHNS and CDR2 SASEGT. The CDR3 runs 13 residues. The V end lost 4 bases, the J end lost 3 bases, and 7 bases lay between the germline ends. CDR3 bases: TGTGCCAGCAGTGCGCTACCCAATCAGCCCCAGCATTTT. This encodes CASSALPNQPQHF.

V and J are TRBV2 and TRBJ2-3, with D unclear. The CDR3 totals 13 residues. The V gene lost 7 bases and the J gene lost 2 bases, with 10 bases spanning the gap. Germline CDR1 and CDR2: SNHLY and FYNNEI. The CDR3 spells CASTRFSTDTQYF. In nucleotides, the CDR3 is TGTGCCAGCACCAGGTTTTCCACAGATACGCAGTATTTT.

This clonotype was detected only a few times. V is TRBV2 and J is TRBJ2-3; TRBD1 matches 7 bases. This CDR3 contains 15 residues. Germline CDR1 and CDR2: SNHLY and FYNNEI. J lost 1 base, V lost 8 bases, and 9 bases had no gene match. Written as DNA, the CDR3 is TGTGCCAGCCGGTCTTGGGGGACAGGCACAGATACGCAGTATTTT. This codes for CASRSWGTGTDTQYF.

In this sample, this clonotype turned up a few times. CDR3 sequence reads: CASSLILEETQYF. In DNA form, the CDR3 reads TGTGCCAGCAGCTTGATACTGGAAGAGACCCAGTACTTC. V and J are TRBV5-6 and TRBJ2-5; D not resolved. The CDR3 has 13 residues. The V end was cut by 1 base, the J end by 3 bases, with 7 bases between. The germline gives CDR1 SGHDT, CDR2 YYEEEE. Based on the CDR3 plus reference TRBV5-6 and TRBJ2-5, the full variable domain is DAGVTQSPTHLIKTRGQQVTLRCSPKSGHDTVSWYQQALGQGPQFIFQYYEEEERQRGNFPDRFSGHQFPNYSSELNVNALLLGDSALYLCASSLILEETQYFGPGTRLLVL.

This chain links TRBV12-3 or TRBV12-4 with TRBJ2-5, with 11 nucleotides matching TRBD1. V dropped 5 bases and J dropped 2; count of bases not matched to a gene: 7. This CDR3 comprises 16 residues. This chain's CDR3 is CASSNRDRGSQETQYF. The CDR3 DNA sequence: TGTGCCAGCAGTAACCGGGACAGGGGGTCTCAAGAGACCCAGTACTTC.

This clonotype was observed a handful of times. CDR3: CSAIGTSGSGQFF. The CDR3 region has the DNA TGCAGTGCTATCGGGACTAGCGGGAGTGGGCAGTTCTTC. The rearrangement links TRBV20-1 to TRBJ2-1, with 14 bases matching TRBD2. Germline V lookup: CDR1 DFQATT, CDR2 SNEGSKA (reference sequence). The CDR3 length is 13 residues. With V trimmed by 4 bases and J by 12 bases, 5 bases remained unmatched.

The CDR3 region is CASSSLDGLGGGYTF. CDR3 nucleotide sequence: TGTGCCAGCAGCTCCCTTGACGGACTGGGGGGTGGCTACACCTTC. The chain has TRBV28 and TRBJ1-2; D might be TRBD1 (5 bases). The ends were cut back, 6 bases at V and 7 bases at J, with 21 bases in the middle. The CDR3 runs to 15 residues. Germline CDR1 is MDHEN and CDR2 is SYDVKM.

This clonotype appeared a few times. Mismatch with germline at one junction end may stem from a read error. The chain joins TRBV25-1 to TRBJ2-5; D is unclear. This CDR3 region has 14 residues. The germline gives CDR1 MGHDK, CDR2 SYGVNS. CDR3 amino acids: CARNKKDGPYEQCF. DNA of the CDR3: TGTGCCAGAAACAAAAAAGACGGCCCCTACGAGCAGTGCTTC.

This clonotype was seen once. V and J are TRBV7-8 and TRBJ2-4; TRBD1 might be the D (7 bases). The germline V gene has CDR1 SGHVS and CDR2 FQNEAQ. There are 17 residues in the CDR3. Trimming removed 4 bases at V and 0 bases at J, with 16 bases between. CDR3 in DNA: TGTGCCAGCAGCTCAGGGGGAATAGCGGTAGCCAAAAACATTCAGTACTTC. Translation: CASSSGGIAVAKNIQYF.

The V call is TRBV12-3 or TRBV12-4, the J call TRBJ2-1, with D possibly called TRBD1 or TRBD2 (5 bases each). V lost 5 bases and J lost 6, with 8 bases in between. The CDR3 is made up of 12 amino acids. CDR3 protein: CASSPGANEQFF. CDR3 nucleotides: TGTGCCAGCAGTCCCGGGGCCAATGAGCAGTTCTTC.

Only a few counts were recorded for this clonotype. The chain combines TRBV20-1 with TRBJ1-2, with TRBD1 as a possible D gene (5 bases). The V and J ends lost 3 bases and 4 bases respectively, with 15 bases between them. The CDR3 length is 14 residues. Per the germline V gene, CDR1 is DFQATT and CDR2 is SNEGSKA (reference sequence). The CDR3 region has the DNA TGCAGTGCTAGGGGGACCGGGGCCGCCTATGGCTACACCTTC. Translation gives CSARGTGAAYGYTF.

For this clonotype: Its ends do not fully match the called genes, so a read error is possible. The CDR3 spells CASSNRTGGYGYTF. The CDR3 bases are TGTGCCAGCAGCAACCGGACAGGGGGCTATGGTTACACCTTC. The genes are TRBV5-4 and TRBJ1-2, with 11 bases fitting TRBD1. This CDR3 is 14 amino acids long. CDR1 is SGHNT and CDR2 is YYREEE in the germline V gene (reference sequence).

On this clonotype itself: One end of the junction fails to match germline, which may point to a read error. CDR3 sequence (DNA): TGTGCCAGTAGCTTAGTCGACTCGAGCTCCTACAATGAGCAGTTCTTC. Its protein is CASSLVDSSSYNEQFF. This sequence joins TRBV7-9 and TRBJ2-1; D remains unclear. In germline, CDR1 is SEHNR, CDR2 FQNEAQ (reference sequence). This CDR3 contains 16 residues.

V is TRBV6-2 or TRBV6-3 and J is TRBJ1-2, with 11 nucleotides matching TRBD1. Germline CDR1 reads MNHEY; CDR2 reads SVGEGT. The J segment lost 6 bases and the V segment lost 0 bases, leaving 12 bases of the junction unmatched. The length of the CDR3 is 18 residues. The CDR3 sequence is CASSYSGQGALQEDGYTF. CDR3 DNA sequence: TGTGCCAGCAGTTACTCCGGACAGGGGGCGCTTCAAGAAGATGGCTACACCTTC.

This clonotype was detected only a few times. The chain joins TRBV29-1 to TRBJ2-5; 7 bases agree with TRBD1. The J call may be mistaken, given a closer DNA end match to TRBJ2-1. The germline CDR1 and CDR2 sequences are SQVTM and ANQGSEA. The CDR3 totals 10 residues. The CDR3 loop reads CSVEKGAQFF. DNA of the CDR3: TGCAGCGTCGAAAAGGGGGCACAGTTCTTC.

The rearrangement links TRBV28 to TRBJ1-5, with D perhaps TRBD1 (6 bases). The germline V gene encodes CDR1 MDHEN and CDR2 SYDVKM. The CDR3 sequence is 17 residues long. The ends were cut back, 3 bases at V and 0 bases at J, with 15 bases in the middle. CDR3: CASSFSLRGHSNQPQHF. The DNA of the CDR3 is TGTGCCAGCAGTTTCTCTCTGCGGGGACATAGCAATCAGCCCCAGCATTTT.

This rearrangement joins TRBV27 to TRBJ2-3; D is perhaps TRBD1 (5 bases). Trimming cost V 7 bases and J 6 bases, with 17 bases left between them. In germline, CDR1 is MNHEY, CDR2 SMNVEV (reference sequence). The CDR3 runs to 14 residues. In DNA, the CDR3 is TGTGCCAGCACCTCCCTGGGGCCCGAGGATACGCAGTATTTT. This codes for CASTSLGPEDTQYF.